Listed here are 16 T cell receptor beta chains from one sample, sequenced in a study of T cell responses to AZD1222 COVID-19 vaccine. Data came from immunoSEQ multiplex PCR; TCRdb stores just in-frame clones and leaves some out. The data show 150,000 or so clones, with approximately 92% seen just once and about 2.5% held by the top ten. Source: peripheral blood, taken on day 0 of AZD1222 vaccination. These receptors came from an adult in good health.

V usage is TRBV30 and J usage is TRBJ1-1; D is perhaps TRBD1 (5 bases). Germline CDR1 GTSNPN, CDR2 SVGIG (reference sequence). The V end lost 2 bases, the J end lost 6 bases, and 13 bases lay between the germline ends. The CDR3 spans 13 residues. The CDR3 here is CAWSSGKRAEAFF. CDR3 nucleotide sequence: TGTGCCTGGAGTTCAGGGAAACGAGCTGAAGCTTTCTTT.

This chain uses TRBV5-6 with TRBJ1-1; no firm D call. This CDR3 comprises 14 residues. V lost 6 bases to trimming and J lost 1 base, with 13 bases between them. Germline CDR1 SGHDT, CDR2 YYEEEE. The CDR3 DNA follows: TGTGCCAGCAACCCCTCGGGGAGGAACACTGAAGCTTTCTTT. Its protein product is CASNPSGRNTEAFF.

V and J are TRBV6-5 and TRBJ1-1; possible D gene TRBD1, 5 bases. The CDR3 is 15 residues long. CDR1 MNHEY and CDR2 SVGAGI come from the germline V gene. V was shortened by 5 bases and J by 2 bases, with 15 bases between the two germline ends. Written as DNA, the CDR3 is TGTGCCAGCAGTCCCCGAGGGGTTGGTAACACTGAAGCTTTCTTT. As protein: CASSPRGVGNTEAFF.

This chain joins TRBV15 and TRBJ1-1, with no clear D. V was shortened by 5 bases and J by 1 base, with 8 bases between the two germline ends. CDR3 length: 13 residues. The germline V gene has CDR1 LNHNV and CDR2 YYDKDF (reference sequence). The CDR3 nucleotides are TGTGCCACCAGCCGCGGGTCGAACACTGAAGCTTTCTTT. Translated, it gives CATSRGSNTEAFF.

The gene calls are TRBV15 and TRBJ1-2, with D hard to call. Per germline, CDR1 LNHNV and CDR2 YYDKDF (reference sequence). CDR3 length: 15 amino acids. V lost 0 bases, J lost 3 bases, and 11 bases lay in between. In nucleotides, the CDR3 is TGTGCCACCAGCAGAGATCGCAGGCCTTACTATGGCTACACCTTC. Its translation: CATSRDRRPYYGYTF. The full variable domain, its missing parts supplied by reference TRBV15 and TRBJ1-2, is DAMVIQNPRYQVTQFGKPVTLSCSQTLNHNVMYWYQQKSSQAPKLLFHYYDKDFNNEADTPDNFQSRRPNTSFCFLDIRSPGLGDTAMYLCATSRDRRPYYGYTFGSGTRLTVV.

The rearrangement joins TRBV27 to TRBJ1-2; possible D gene TRBD1, 6 bases. This CDR3 comprises 14 residues. Germline CDR1 MNHEY, CDR2 SMNVEV (reference sequence). V gave up 2 bases and J gave up 3 bases, with 10 bases separating them. The CDR3 DNA reads as TGTGCCAGCAGTTTAAACAGGGCGGACTATGGCTACACCTTC. Encoded protein: CASSLNRADYGYTF.

This clone was seen just once. The chain employs TRBV25-1 and TRBJ2-1, with D perhaps TRBD1 (5 bases). V lost 3 bases to trimming and J lost 8 bases, with 11 bases between them. This CDR3 is built from 13 residues. CDR1 is MGHDK, CDR2 SYGVNS, per germline. The CDR3 is CASSDPIRDEQFF. In nucleotides, the CDR3 is TGTGCCAGCAGTGACCCAATCAGGGATGAGCAGTTCTTC. Complete variable domain (other parts from reference TRBV25-1 and TRBJ2-1): EADIYQTPRYLVIGTGKKITLECSQTMGHDKMYWYQQDPGMELHLIHYSYGVNSTEKGDLSSESTVSRIRTEHFPLTLESARPSHTSQYLCASSDPIRDEQFFGPGTRLTVL.

V is TRBV5-4 and J is TRBJ2-2; no clear D gene. The CDR3 is 15 residues long. With 0 bases removed from V and 2 bases from J, the gap between germline ends came to 8 bases. Germline CDR1 reads SGHNT; CDR2 reads YYREEE (reference sequence). DNA of the CDR3: TGTGCCAGCAGCTTGGCCGTCGGTAACACCGGGGAGCTGTTTTTT. Amino acid sequence: CASSLAVGNTGELFF.

The rearrangement uses TRBV4-2 and TRBJ2-1; TRBD1 matches 11 bases. From germline, CDR1 is LGHNA and CDR2 YNFKEQ. The V and J ends lost 0 bases and 8 bases, in that order; junction bases with no gene match: 3. The CDR3 length is 15 residues. The CDR3 DNA sequence: TGTGCCAGCAGCCAAGAGGGGACAGGGGGGCATGAGCAGTTCTTC. It yields the protein CASSQEGTGGHEQFF.

V usage is TRBV6-5 and J usage is TRBJ2-7; 7 bases line up with TRBD2. Germline CDR1 is MNHEY and CDR2 is SVGAGI. The CDR3 spans 15 residues. V trimming: 2 bases; J trimming: 5 bases; junction bases outside the gene matches: 9. The CDR3 region is CASSYGGGRGHEQYF. As DNA, the CDR3 is TGTGCCAGCAGTTACGGCGGCGGGAGAGGTCACGAGCAGTACTTC.

The rearrangement uses TRBV6-5 and TRBJ1-5; unclear D gene. Germline V gene sequence: CDR1 MNHEY, CDR2 SVGAGI. The CDR3 is 15 residues long. V gave up 5 bases and J gave up 2 bases, with 13 bases separating them. The CDR3 sequence: CASSLNPTGNQPQHF. The CDR3, as DNA: TGTGCCAGCAGTCTAAACCCTACGGGCAATCAGCCCCAGCATTTT.

The CDR3 loop is CASSWPQSGRTNEQFF. In nucleotides, the CDR3 is TGCGCCAGCAGCTGGCCCCAAAGCGGGAGAACGAATGAGCAGTTCTTC. The chain recombines TRBV5-1 with TRBJ2-1; 8 positions agree with TRBD2. The CDR3 loop spans 16 amino acids. The ends lost 3 bases at V and 7 bases at J; junction bases unmatched: 12. Per the germline V gene, CDR1 is SGHRS and CDR2 is YFSETQ. The complete variable domain, with remaining parts taken from reference TRBV5-1 and TRBJ2-1, reads KAGVTQTPRYLIKTRGQQVTLSCSPISGHRSVSWYQQTPGQGLQFLFEYFSETQRNKGNFPGRFSGRQFSNSRSEMNVSTLELGDSALYLCASSWPQSGRTNEQFFGPGTRLTVL.

The chain couples TRBV5-6 to TRBJ2-7; a possible D gene is TRBD2 (5 bases). V dropped 0 bases and J dropped 3 bases, with 7 bases sitting between them. This CDR3 has 13 amino acids. CDR1 is SGHDT and CDR2 is YYEEEE in the germline V gene. CDR3 amino acids: CASSLAGIYEQYF. DNA for the CDR3: TGTGCCAGCAGCTTGGCCGGGATCTACGAGCAGTACTTC.

The rearrangement joins TRBV9 to TRBJ2-1, with TRBD2 matching 7 bases. The CDR3 runs 15 residues. V trimming: 1 base; J trimming: 8 bases; junction bases outside the gene matches: 9. CDR1 and CDR2 (germline): SGDLS, YYNGEE. The DNA for the CDR3 is TGTGCCAGCAGCGTATTGGGACTATCCAGCCATGAGCAGTTCTTC. Amino acid sequence: CASSVLGLSSHEQFF.

This clone was seen a single time. This chain connects TRBV21-1 to TRBJ2-7. TRBV21-1 is designated a pseudogene. The CDR3 runs 15 residues. CDR3 sequence reads: CASSLKGSLLYEQYF. The CDR3 region has the DNA TGTGCCAGCAGTCTTAAAGGGTCACTTCTCTACGAGCAGTACTTC.

The V and J genes are TRBV11-2 and TRBJ1-1; possible D gene TRBD1, 6 bases. Trimming removed 4 bases at V and 1 base at J, with 19 bases between. CDR1 and CDR2 (germline): SGHAT, FQNNGV. The CDR3 is 17 amino acids. CDR3 amino acids: CASSSWGQWERNTEAFF. Written as DNA, the CDR3 is TGTGCCAGCAGCTCCTGGGGGCAGTGGGAAAGGAACACTGAAGCTTTCTTT.